A single sample gave rise to the 19 T cell receptor beta chains below, sequenced in a study of T cell clones after liver transplantation. Clones were read by immunoSEQ multiplex PCR, and TCRdb kept only the in-frame ones, dropping some. The table lists 15,000 to 20,000 clones, 65% to 85% of them singletons. The source was CD8+ T cells from blood, collected less than 50 months after liver transplant. Every receptor here comes from a human patient who received a liver transplant. The graft donor may have contributed some T cells.

This clone showed up just once. The rearrangement links TRBV19 to TRBJ1-5; 7 bases are shared with TRBD1. This CDR3 comprises 15 residues. Looked up from germline, CDR1 is LNHDA and CDR2 is SQIVND (reference sequence). V trimming: 5 bases; J trimming: 4 bases; junction bases outside the gene matches: 8. DNA of the CDR3: TGTGCCAGTAGTTGGTCCGGGACAGCAAATCAGCCCCAGCATTTT. Translated, it gives CASSWSGTANQPQHF.

This clone was seen a few times. The rearrangement uses TRBV7-3 and TRBJ2-7; no reliable D call. Trimming took 2 bases from V and 2 from J, leaving 10 bases between them. CDR1 and CDR2 from the germline V gene are SGHTA and FQGTGA. The CDR3 spans 14 residues. The DNA of the CDR3 is TGTGCCAGCAGCTTAGGAGCCGACACCTACGAGCAGTACTTC. It translates to CASSLGADTYEQYF.

This chain joins TRBV19 and TRBJ2-7, with 11 bases matching TRBD1. Germline V lookup: CDR1 LNHDA, CDR2 SQIVND (reference sequence). J was trimmed by 2 bases and V by 5 bases; bases with no gene match: 5. The CDR3 has 15 residues. The CDR3 region has the DNA TGTGCCAGTAGTCCCCGGGACAGGGGGACCTACGAGCAGTACTTC. Translated, it gives CASSPRDRGTYEQYF.

The chain couples TRBV4-1 to TRBJ2-7; D is perhaps TRBD1 (5 bases). Germline CDR1 is MGHRA and CDR2 is YSYEKL. Between the trimmed V and J ends, which lost 4 bases and 4 bases, there was a span of 17 bases. CDR3 length equals 15 residues. The CDR3 loop reads CASSRDRMSVYEQYF. The CDR3 nucleotides read TGCGCCAGCAGCCGAGACAGAATGTCGGTTTACGAGCAGTACTTC.

The J gene is TRBJ2-7, the V gene TRBV2, with D perhaps TRBD1 (6 bases). Trimming removed 8 bases from V and 7 bases from J, with 12 bases in between. The CDR3 is made up of 11 amino acids. Germline assignment: CDR1 SNHLY and CDR2 FYNNEI. The CDR3: CASLGGTEQYF. The DNA of the CDR3 is TGTGCCAGCTTAGGGGGAACTGAGCAGTACTTC.

V is TRBV5-1 and J is TRBJ2-5, with D perhaps matching TRBD1 or TRBD2 (6 bases each). V dropped 3 bases and J dropped 5 bases, with 17 bases sitting between them. Germline V gene sequence: CDR1 SGHRS, CDR2 YFSETQ. This CDR3 has 15 residues. The CDR3 DNA sequence: TGCGCCAGCAGCTCAGGAGGGGGGAAGTCGGAGACCCAGTACTTC. This sequence encodes CASSSGGGKSETQYF.

The V gene is TRBV5-5, the J gene TRBJ2-7; perhaps TRBD1 as D (5 bases). V was trimmed by 0 bases and J by 5 bases, leaving 12 bases between them. Per germline, CDR1 SGHKS and CDR2 YYEKEE (reference sequence). The CDR3 covers 14 residues. CDR3 DNA sequence: TGTGCCAGCAGCTTGGCTCAGGGAACGAACGAGCAGTACTTC. It encodes CASSLAQGTNEQYF.

As for this clone: Relative to the germline gene, one junction end is altered; a read error may explain this. The V gene is TRBV7-9, the J gene TRBJ2-7, with D maybe TRBD1 (5 bases). This CDR3 has 14 amino acids. CDR1 SEHNR and CDR2 FQNEAQ come from the germline V gene (reference sequence). The CDR3 coding sequence is TGTGCCAGCAGTTTAGGACACGGTCGGGACGAGCAGTACTTC. It yields the protein CASSLGHGRDEQYF.

The rearrangement joins TRBV15 to TRBJ2-7; 7 bases match TRBD2. The CDR3 is made up of 14 amino acids. The trim removed 5 bases at V and 0 bases at J, leaving 4 bases unmatched. Germline CDR1 reads LNHNV; CDR2 reads YYDKDF (reference sequence). The CDR3, as DNA: TGTGCCACCAGCGGCGGGGGTGGCTCCTACGAGCAGTACTTC. Residues: CATSGGGGSYEQYF.

The chain has TRBV27 and TRBJ2-1; 8 positions agree with TRBD1. Germline-derived CDR1 and CDR2 are MNHEY and SMNVEV (reference sequence). J lost 2 bases, V lost 2 bases, and 5 bases had no gene match. CDR3 length equals 16 residues. CDR3 in DNA: TGTGCCAGCAGTTTAACCGGGACAGGACCCTACAATGAGCAGTTCTTC. This codes for CASSLTGTGPYNEQFF.

Only a few counts were recorded for this clone. The V gene is TRBV6-5, the J gene TRBJ2-3; 11 nucleotides align to TRBD2. The CDR3 loop spans 16 amino acids. CDR1 MNHEY and CDR2 SVGAGI come from the germline V gene. V lost 4 bases and J lost 5; bases outside the gene matches: 8. The CDR3 bases are TGTGCCAGCAGTTCCGAGGGCGGGACTAGCGGAGATACGCAGTATTTT. The encoded protein is CASSSEGGTSGDTQYF.

This chain joins TRBV6-6 and TRBJ1-5; D gene ambiguous. Trimming pared 0 bases from V and 3 bases from J, leaving 9 bases between. CDR3 length: 15 amino acids. Germline V gives CDR1 MNHNY, CDR2 SVGAGI (reference sequence). CDR3 DNA sequence: TGTGCCAGCAGTTACTCCGTGGGATCCAATCAGCCCCAGCATTTT. This sequence encodes CASSYSVGSNQPQHF.

CDR3 protein: CASSLGAGYGYTF. The CDR3 nucleotides read TGTGCCAGCAGCTTGGGGGCAGGCTATGGCTACACCTTC. The J gene is TRBJ1-2, the V gene TRBV5-6; no clear D gene. CDR1 and CDR2 from the germline V gene are SGHDT and YYEEEE. The length of the CDR3 is 13 residues. The V and J ends lost 0 bases and 4 bases respectively, with 7 bases between them. Combining the CDR3 with reference TRBV5-6 and TRBJ1-2 gives the whole variable domain DAGVTQSPTHLIKTRGQQVTLRCSPKSGHDTVSWYQQALGQGPQFIFQYYEEEERQRGNFPDRFSGHQFPNYSSELNVNALLLGDSALYLCASSLGAGYGYTFGSGTRLTVV.

By sample fraction, this clone is medium-sized. This chain connects TRBV2 to TRBJ2-3; TRBD1 might be the D (6 bases). V was clipped by 6 bases and J by 2 bases, with 9 bases between them. The CDR3 extends over 13 amino acids. Germline V CDR1 and CDR2: SNHLY, FYNNEI. CDR3 sequence (DNA): TGTGCCAGCAGGGGGGACAACACAGATACGCAGTATTTT. Translated: CASRGDNTDTQYF.

V is TRBV7-8 and J is TRBJ2-7, with 10 bases identical to TRBD2. This CDR3 spans 17 amino acids. Unmatched junction bases numbered 7, after V lost 1 base and J lost 1 base. Germline CDR1 is SGHVS and CDR2 is FQNEAQ. CDR3 sequence reads: CASSLELAGLGSYEQYF. The CDR3 nucleotides read TGTGCCAGCAGCTTAGAACTAGCGGGACTCGGTTCCTACGAGCAGTACTTC.

The CDR3 region is CASRAVLDTEAFF. The CDR3 coding sequence is TGTGCCAGCCGGGCTGTTTTGGACACTGAAGCTTTCTTT. The J gene is TRBJ1-1, the V gene TRBV6-6; D not certain. The CDR3 loop spans 13 amino acids. CDR1 is MNHNY, CDR2 SVGAGI, per germline (reference sequence). The ends were cut back, 8 bases at V and 3 bases at J, with 13 bases in the middle.

V gene TRBV11-3 combines with J gene TRBJ2-1; 7 bases agree with TRBD2. CDR1 SGHNT and CDR2 YENEEA come from the germline V gene. This CDR3 has 12 amino acids. V gave up 8 bases and J gave up 7 bases; unmatched junction bases: 5. The CDR3 loop is CASQAGNNEQFF. CDR3 DNA: TGTGCCAGCCAAGCGGGAAATAATGAGCAGTTCTTC.

In its sample, this clone was seen a few times. The chain is built from TRBV2 and TRBJ2-3, with D tentatively TRBD2 (6 bases). The CDR3 has 15 residues. Trimming took 4 bases from V and 3 from J, leaving 14 bases between them. CDR1 SNHLY and CDR2 FYNNEI come from the germline V gene. The CDR3 sequence: CASSVGYGGTDTQYF. In nucleotides, the CDR3 is TGTGCCAGCAGTGTAGGTTACGGGGGTACAGATACGCAGTATTTT.

The V call is TRBV4-1, the J call TRBJ1-3, with D maybe TRBD1 (6 bases). The V gene's germline CDR1 is MGHRA and CDR2 YSYEKL. V was trimmed by 0 bases and J by 0 bases, leaving 9 bases between them. This CDR3 has 16 amino acids. CDR3 amino acids: CASSQEGQLSGNTIYF. The CDR3 DNA is TGCGCCAGCAGCCAAGAAGGACAGCTCTCTGGAAACACCATATATTTT.